The clone carrying this TCR beta chain has only a few counts. Its specificity is unknown. This record comes from a study of T cells after yellow fever vaccination. Study-level information: The SMART-Seq v4 Ultra Low Input method served to prepare the low-cell-number fractions. Study-level findings and limits: A faster peak, day 5 versus 15, was reached by the weaker secondary response. Reappearance after the booster was seen for most primary-vaccination clones, at 95% to 97% CD4 and around 90% CD8.

The CDR3 is 14 amino acids. The germline gives CDR1 DFQATT, CDR2 SNEGSKA (reference sequence). The TCR cDNA carried a universal primer site and UMIs from 5'RACE template switching. TCRdb passed the 5' RACE reads through MiXCR, listing each CDR3 protein once. The table includes 50,000 to 75,000 distinct CDR3 sequences, approximately 7% detected once. The genes are TRBV20-1 and TRBJ1-1, with D perhaps matching TRBD1 (6 bases). The TCR was taken from a man aged 18 to 30 who received the YFV17D yellow fever vaccine. The source was CD8+ T cells sorted from PBMCs, collected on the day of the first yellow fever vaccination. As DNA, the CDR3 is TGCAGCAAAGGGGGAGATTCTTCGAACACTGAAGCTTTCTTT. Its protein is CSKGGDSSNTEAFF.